Listed below are T cell receptor beta chains from one sample, sequenced in a study of T cells in Graves' hyperthyroidism and ophthalmopathy. Each CDR3 protein is one row after TCRdb ran MiXCR on the multiplex PCR reads. The sample comprises 500,000 or so distinct CDR3 sequences, 17% of which are singletons, and approximately 18% rests with the top ten. Sequencing was done on a sample of blood. The origin of the receptors is a woman aged 18-29 years with Graves' ophthalmopathy. Each CDR3 is given with its conserved first and last residue. The D gene is left open where the match is weak.

J gene,V gene,D gene,CDR3 protein
TRBJ1-2,TRBV10-2,-,CASSEGPLTNYGYTF
TRBJ2-7,TRBV6-1,-,CASSRPGRSYEQYF
TRBJ2-7,TRBV27,TRBD1,CASSYRTGVYHEQYF
TRBJ2-1,TRBV28,-,CASSFSEYNEQFF
TRBJ2-3,TRBV7-9,-,CASSLISRGTDTQYF
TRBJ2-3,TRBV30,-,CAWTDGRGRTDTQYF
TRBJ2-2,TRBV29-1,TRBD1,CSAINRGSTGELFF
TRBJ1-4,TRBV5-5,TRBD1,CASSLENRDRESATNEKLFF
TRBJ2-1,TRBV7-9,-,CASSLESSNEQFF
TRBJ2-3,TRBV11-2,TRBD1,CASSLVGGQGADTQYF
TRBJ1-1,TRBV30,-,CAWSVPTQLNTEAFF
TRBJ2-1,TRBV14,-,CASSQDSGGLDEQFF
TRBJ1-2,TRBV6-1,-,CASSENGYTF
TRBJ1-1,TRBV5-4,TRBD1,CASSIQGGGTEAFF
TRBJ2-7,TRBV12-3/TRBV12-4,-,CASSLGGQFYEQYF
TRBJ1-5,TRBV12-3/TRBV12-4,-,CASSLSQVGQPQHF
TRBJ1-1,TRBV7-9,-,CASIPDPRRFAEAFF
TRBJ2-2,TRBV7-3,-,CASSLTRADGGELFF
TRBJ1-1,TRBV7-3,-,CASSLNNREGYEAFF
TRBJ1-1,TRBV28,-,CASRSLGIRRAEAFF
TRBJ1-2,TRBV12-3/TRBV12-4,TRBD1,CASSKRPGQESGGYTF
TRBJ2-1,TRBV7-2,-,CASSLDGGKYNEQFF
TRBJ2-5,TRBV24-1,-,CATRQGGQETQYF
TRBJ1-5,TRBV28,-,CASIRVRAKGQPQHF
TRBJ2-3,TRBV2,TRBD2,CASRMTSGVSTDTQYF
TRBJ2-7,TRBV18,TRBD1,CASSQTGQGDYEQYF
TRBJ2-3,TRBV29-1,TRBD2,CSVEASGSYGTQYF
TRBJ2-1,TRBV5-1,-,CASSLGGEYNEQFF
TRBJ1-1,TRBV7-2,-,CASSVRVFDTEAFF
TRBJ2-1,TRBV3-1,-,CASTRQGGGNEQFF
TRBJ2-1,TRBV13,TRBD2,CASSPSGLAGVNEQFF
TRBJ1-4,TRBV28,TRBD1,CASSSTTGGGKEKLFF
TRBJ1-2,TRBV12-3/TRBV12-4,-,CASSSLIDSYGYTF
TRBJ1-1,TRBV30,TRBD1,CAWGGTVNTEAFF
TRBJ1-6,TRBV20-1,-,CSASRTDKSSYNSPLHF
TRBJ2-7,TRBV5-1,TRBD2,CASSLEASGRKYEQYF
TRBJ1-2,TRBV7-9,TRBD1,CASSPLQGQGDDYGYTF
TRBJ1-4,TRBV29-1,-,CSVRAPGQDEKLFF
TRBJ1-1,TRBV28,TRBD1,CASSPDRVGPEAFF
TRBJ1-5,TRBV28,-,CASMGGARNSNQPQHF
TRBJ1-6,TRBV30,-,CAWSVRGYGRSPLHF
TRBJ2-7,TRBV15,TRBD1,CATSVPGQGGYEQYF
TRBJ2-2,TRBV7-9,-,CASSLSPGNGELFF
TRBJ2-7,TRBV30,-,CAWSFGWRSYEQYF
TRBJ1-2,TRBV7-6,-,CASSPREGSLGYTF
TRBJ1-2,TRBV4-1,TRBD1,CASSQGTANYGYTF
TRBJ2-7,TRBV20-1,TRBD2,CSARDAGAGGYEQYF
TRBJ1-6,TRBV4-1,TRBD1,CASSQGDRDNSPLHF
TRBJ1-5,TRBV24-1,-,CATSDGGVQPQHF
TRBJ1-1,TRBV5-6,-,CASSGAGAPPTTEAFF
TRBJ1-1,TRBV2,-,CASSALGGPNTEAFF
TRBJ1-1,TRBV9,TRBD1,CASSVAGGDRNTEAFF
TRBJ1-2,TRBV28,TRBD1,CASSPQGTLNYGYTF
TRBJ2-7,TRBV3-1,-,CASSQDEEGNYEQYF
TRBJ1-6,TRBV30,TRBD1,CAWSDGTGGSYNSPLHF
TRBJ1-3,TRBV9,-,CASSSRGGRGVAGNTIYF
TRBJ2-1,TRBV30,-,CAWSGERGNEQFF